One and the same sample provided the 12 T cell receptor beta chains below, sequenced in a study of CD8 T cells in ankylosing spondylitis. TCRdb independently ran MiXCR on the 5' RACE reads; one entry per CDR3 protein. The sample holds 210,000 or so distinct CDR3 sequences, around a quarter seen once. Sequenced material: blood, either unsorted or a sorted T cell fraction (not recorded which). The receptors derive from a male donor with ankylosing spondylitis or in good health (not recorded which).

The table lists this clonotype with a count of one. This chain links TRBV5-5 with TRBJ1-1; unclear D gene. V was pared by 4 bases and J by 3 bases, with 10 bases between. This CDR3 is built from 13 residues. Germline assignment: CDR1 SGHKS and CDR2 YYEKEE (reference sequence). The CDR3 is CASSTDGDTEAFF. In DNA form, the CDR3 reads TGTGCCAGCAGCACAGACGGAGACACTGAAGCTTTCTTT.

This clonotype was counted at least ten times. V usage is TRBV12-3 or TRBV12-4 and J usage is TRBJ2-5; a weak D match, TRBD2 (5 bases). The ends were cut back, 7 bases at V and 5 bases at J, with 17 bases in the middle. This CDR3 spans 14 amino acids. CDR3 bases: TGTGCCAGCACCTCCGCCTACGGGAAGGAGACCCAGTACTTC. This sequence encodes CASTSAYGKETQYF.

This clonotype has just a few counts. The rearrangement links TRBV10-1 to TRBJ2-5; no clear D. V lost 0 bases and J 7 bases, leaving 12 bases between the germline ends. The germline V gene encodes CDR1 WNHNN and CDR2 SYGVQD (reference sequence). The CDR3 has 14 residues. CDR3 in DNA: TGCGCCAGCAGTGAGTCGGCGGCAGATGGGACCCAGTACTTC. This translates into CASSESAADGTQYF.

The V gene is TRBV7-2, the J gene TRBJ1-4; 7 bases line up with TRBD1. Germline V lookup: CDR1 SGHTA, CDR2 FQGNSA. This CDR3 has 14 residues. After removal of 5 bases from V and 3 bases from J, the junction contained 3 bases not matched to a gene. The DNA of the CDR3 is TGTGCCAGCAGCCCGACAGGGTCTAATGAAAAACTGTTTTTT. It specifies CASSPTGSNEKLFF.

This clonotype occurred a few times. The chain joins TRBV29-1 to TRBJ2-3; the D gene could be TRBD1 or TRBD2 (6 bases each). The CDR3 runs 15 residues. The V gene's germline CDR1 is SQVTM and CDR2 ANQGSEA. Deletions cut 6 bases from V and 1 base from J, with 17 bases between. CDR3 sequence: CSVGLGGGGTDTQYF. The CDR3 nucleotides are TGCAGCGTCGGTTTAGGGGGAGGTGGCACAGATACGCAGTATTTT.

The chain has TRBV12-3 or TRBV12-4 and TRBJ2-7; D possibly matches TRBD1 or TRBD2 (6 bases each). V was clipped by 5 bases and J by 9 bases, with 23 bases between them. The CDR3 length is 15 residues. CDR3 region: CASSLRRMEGEGQYF. CDR3 coding DNA: TGTGCCAGCAGTCTCCGACGGATGGAGGGGGAAGGGCAGTACTTC.

The sample holds many counts of this clonotype. The rearrangement uses TRBV6-2 or TRBV6-3 and TRBJ2-1; possibly TRBD2 for D (5 bases). The V gene lost 7 bases and the J gene lost 7 bases, with 17 bases spanning the gap. Germline CDR1 and CDR2: MNHEY and SVGEGT. CDR3 length: 14 amino acids. The CDR3, as DNA: TGTGCCAGCACCCTTGAGGGAGTGGTTAATGAGCAGTTCTTC. It yields the protein CASTLEGVVNEQFF.

This clonotype has a handful of counts. The chain carries TRBV5-1 and TRBJ2-3, with TRBD2 identical over 7 bases. Germline CDR1 reads SGHRS; CDR2 reads YFSETQ. The trim removed 2 bases at V and 0 bases at J, leaving 3 bases unmatched. The CDR3 runs to 15 residues. In DNA, the CDR3 is TGCGCCAGCAGCTTTCGCGGGGGAAGCACAGATACGCAGTATTTT. Its translation: CASSFRGGSTDTQYF.

This rearrangement joins TRBV29-1 to TRBJ1-2; 8 bases match TRBD1. There are 11 residues in the CDR3. J was trimmed by 8 bases and V by 6 bases; bases with no gene match: 5. The germline gives CDR1 SQVTM, CDR2 ANQGSEA. The CDR3 DNA follows: TGCAGCGTCGCACAGGGGGAAGGCTACACCTTC. This translates into CSVAQGEGYTF.

Only a few counts were recorded for this clonotype. This chain connects TRBV3-1 to TRBJ2-7; D uncertain. Trimming cost V 4 bases and J 5 bases, with 12 bases left between them. CDR3 length equals 13 residues. CDR1 LGHDT and CDR2 YNNKEL come from the germline V gene (reference sequence). As DNA, the CDR3 is TGTGCCAGCAGCCCCATCTTCCGGGACGAGCAGTACTTC. Translated, it gives CASSPIFRDEQYF.

This clonotype was detected only once. The chain joins TRBV12-3 or TRBV12-4 to TRBJ2-3; 10 positions agree with TRBD2. The V and J ends lost 6 bases and 3 bases, in that order; junction bases with no gene match: 9. This CDR3 is 16 amino acids long. DNA of the CDR3: TGTGCCAGCAGCATAGCGGGAGGTCGGGGAACAGATACGCAGTATTTT. It codes for CASSIAGGRGTDTQYF.

The chain couples TRBV12-3 or TRBV12-4 to TRBJ2-7; 7 bases match TRBD1. The CDR3 runs to 13 residues. Trimming at V came to 3 bases and at J to 3 bases, leaving 2 bases not matched to a gene. The CDR3 reads CASSFDRDYEQYF. The CDR3 DNA reads TGTGCCAGCAGTTTTGACAGGGACTACGAGCAGTACTTC.